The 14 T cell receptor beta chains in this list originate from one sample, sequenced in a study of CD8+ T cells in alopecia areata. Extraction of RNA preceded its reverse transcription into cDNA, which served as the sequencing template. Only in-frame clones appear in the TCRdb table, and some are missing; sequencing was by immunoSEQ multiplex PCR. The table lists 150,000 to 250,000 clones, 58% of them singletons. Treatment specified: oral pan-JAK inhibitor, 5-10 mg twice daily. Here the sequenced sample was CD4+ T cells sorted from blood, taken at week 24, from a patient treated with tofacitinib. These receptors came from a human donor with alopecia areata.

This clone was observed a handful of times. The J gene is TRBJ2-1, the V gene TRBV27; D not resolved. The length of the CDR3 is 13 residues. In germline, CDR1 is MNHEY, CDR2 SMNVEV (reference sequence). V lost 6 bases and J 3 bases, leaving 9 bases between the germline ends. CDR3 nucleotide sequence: TGTGCCAGCAGGGACCAAAACTACAATGAGCAGTTCTTC. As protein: CASRDQNYNEQFF.

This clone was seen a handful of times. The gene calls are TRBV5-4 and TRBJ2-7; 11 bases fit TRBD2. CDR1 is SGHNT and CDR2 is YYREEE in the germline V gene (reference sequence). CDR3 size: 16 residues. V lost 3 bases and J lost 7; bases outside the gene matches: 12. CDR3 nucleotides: TGTGCCAGCAGCTCGGGGACTAGCGGAGAGGGGCGGGAGCAGTACTTC. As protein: CASSSGTSGEGREQYF.

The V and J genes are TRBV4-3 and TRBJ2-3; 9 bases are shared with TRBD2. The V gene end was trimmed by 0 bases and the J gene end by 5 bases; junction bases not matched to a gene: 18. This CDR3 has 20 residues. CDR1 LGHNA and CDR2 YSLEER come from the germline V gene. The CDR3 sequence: CASSQEEFKAAGGGLDTQYF. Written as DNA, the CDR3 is TGCGCCAGCAGCCAAGAAGAGTTTAAAGCAGCGGGGGGCGGGTTAGATACGCAGTATTTT.

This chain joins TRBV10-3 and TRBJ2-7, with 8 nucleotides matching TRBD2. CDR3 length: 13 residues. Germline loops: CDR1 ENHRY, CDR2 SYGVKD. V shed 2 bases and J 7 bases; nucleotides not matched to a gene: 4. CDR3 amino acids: CAISEVAGKEQYF. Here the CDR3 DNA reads TGTGCCATCAGTGAGGTAGCGGGGAAGGAGCAGTACTTC.

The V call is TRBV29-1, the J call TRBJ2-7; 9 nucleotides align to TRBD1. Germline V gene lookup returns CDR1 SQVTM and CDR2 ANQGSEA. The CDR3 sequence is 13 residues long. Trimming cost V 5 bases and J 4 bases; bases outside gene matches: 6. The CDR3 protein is CSVTGGAPYEQYF. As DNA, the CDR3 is TGCAGCGTTACAGGGGGCGCCCCTTACGAGCAGTACTTC.

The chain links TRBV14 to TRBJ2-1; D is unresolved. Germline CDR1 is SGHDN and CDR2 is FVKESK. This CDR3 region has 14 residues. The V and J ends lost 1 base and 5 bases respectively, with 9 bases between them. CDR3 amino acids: CASSQGTFNNEQFF. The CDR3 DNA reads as TGTGCCAGCAGCCAAGGGACCTTCAACAATGAGCAGTTCTTC. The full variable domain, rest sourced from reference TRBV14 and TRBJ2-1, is EAGVTQFPSHSVIEKGQTVTLRCDPISGHDNLYWYRRVMGKEIKFLLHFVKESKQDESGMPNNRFLAERTGGTYSTLKVQPAELEDSGVYFCASSQGTFNNEQFFGPGTRLTVL.

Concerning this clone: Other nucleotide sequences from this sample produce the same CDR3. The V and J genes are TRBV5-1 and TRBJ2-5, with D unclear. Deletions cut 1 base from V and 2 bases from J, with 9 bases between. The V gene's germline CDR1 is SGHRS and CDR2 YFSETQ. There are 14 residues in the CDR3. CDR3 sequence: CASSLSGDQETQYF. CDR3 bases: TGCGCCAGCAGCTTGAGTGGGGATCAAGAGACCCAGTACTTC.

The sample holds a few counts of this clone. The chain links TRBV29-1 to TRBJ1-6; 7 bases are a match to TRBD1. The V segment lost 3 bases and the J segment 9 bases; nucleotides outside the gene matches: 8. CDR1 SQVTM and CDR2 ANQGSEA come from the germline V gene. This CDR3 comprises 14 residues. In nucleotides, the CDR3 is TGCAGCGTTGAGGAGGGGGCGCGGGGTTCACCCCTCCACTTT. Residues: CSVEEGARGSPLHF.

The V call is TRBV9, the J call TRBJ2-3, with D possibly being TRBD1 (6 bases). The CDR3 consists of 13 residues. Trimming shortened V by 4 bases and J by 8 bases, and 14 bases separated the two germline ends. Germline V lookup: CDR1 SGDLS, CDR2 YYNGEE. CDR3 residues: CASSPRQDGTQYF. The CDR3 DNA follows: TGTGCCAGCAGCCCCAGACAGGACGGTACGCAGTATTTT.

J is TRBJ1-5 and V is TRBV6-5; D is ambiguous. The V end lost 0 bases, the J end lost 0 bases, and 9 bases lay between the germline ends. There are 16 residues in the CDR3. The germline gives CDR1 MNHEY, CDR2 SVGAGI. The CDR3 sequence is CASSYSAGDSNQPQHF. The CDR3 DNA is TGTGCCAGCAGTTACTCGGCCGGGGATAGCAATCAGCCCCAGCATTTT.

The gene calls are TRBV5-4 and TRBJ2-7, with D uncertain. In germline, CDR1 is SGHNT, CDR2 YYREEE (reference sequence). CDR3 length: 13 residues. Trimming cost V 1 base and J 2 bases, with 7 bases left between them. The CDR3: CASSLTEPYEQYF. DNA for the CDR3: TGTGCCAGCAGCTTGACAGAACCCTACGAGCAGTACTTC.

The DNA of the CDR3 is TGCGCCAGCAGCTTGCACAGCCGCGAGACCCAGTACTTC. Its protein is CASSLHSRETQYF. J is TRBJ2-5 and V is TRBV5-1; D unresolved. The CDR3 covers 13 residues. Trimming removed 1 base at V and 5 bases at J, with 9 bases between. Germline CDR1 and CDR2: SGHRS and YFSETQ.

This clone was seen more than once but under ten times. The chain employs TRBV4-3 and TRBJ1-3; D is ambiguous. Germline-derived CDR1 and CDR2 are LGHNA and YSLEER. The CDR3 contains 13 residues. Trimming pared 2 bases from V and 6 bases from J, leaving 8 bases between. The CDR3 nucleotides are TGCGCCAGCAGCCAATTGGTGGAAAACACCATATATTTT. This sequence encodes CASSQLVENTIYF.

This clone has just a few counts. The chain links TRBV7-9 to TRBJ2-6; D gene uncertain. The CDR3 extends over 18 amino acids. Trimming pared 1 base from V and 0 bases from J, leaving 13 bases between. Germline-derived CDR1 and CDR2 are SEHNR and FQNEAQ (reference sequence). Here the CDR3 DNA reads TGTGCCAGCAGCTTAGTGTTGGGGATCGACTCTGGGGCCAACGTCCTGACTTTC. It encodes CASSLVLGIDSGANVLTF.